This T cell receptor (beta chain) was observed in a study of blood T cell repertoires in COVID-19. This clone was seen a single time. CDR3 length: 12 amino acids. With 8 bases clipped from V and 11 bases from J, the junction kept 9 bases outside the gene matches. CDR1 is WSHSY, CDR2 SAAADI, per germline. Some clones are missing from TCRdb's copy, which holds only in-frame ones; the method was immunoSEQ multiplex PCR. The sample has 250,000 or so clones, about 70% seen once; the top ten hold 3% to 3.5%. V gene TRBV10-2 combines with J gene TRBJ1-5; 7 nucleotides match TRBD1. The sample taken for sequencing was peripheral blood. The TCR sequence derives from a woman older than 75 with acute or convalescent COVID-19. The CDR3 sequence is CASGQEFWSQHF. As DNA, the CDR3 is TGCGCCAGCGGACAGGAGTTCTGGTCCCAGCATTTT.